These 10 T cell receptor beta chains share one sample of origin, sequenced in a study of cytomegalovirus exposure and HLA in healthy donors. The PCR ran on 60 Vbeta and 13 Jbeta primers. Clones were read by immunoSEQ multiplex PCR, and TCRdb kept only the in-frame ones, dropping some. This table has fewer than 250,000 clones, around 88% appearing once. Sequencing was done on a sample of PBMCs. The receptor source for this set is a man in his forties in good health and CMV-seropositive.

This clone was picked up one time. CDR3: CASSYSAVPQETQYF. CDR3 bases: TGTGCCAGCAGTTACTCTGCGGTCCCCCAAGAGACCCAGTACTTC. V usage is TRBV6-5 and J usage is TRBJ2-5; D not resolved. The ends were cut back, 0 bases at V and 1 base at J, with 9 bases in the middle. CDR3 length: 15 amino acids. The germline gives CDR1 MNHEY, CDR2 SVGAGI.

The genes are TRBV5-4 and TRBJ1-2, with 7 bases fitting TRBD1. CDR3 length: 14 residues. Unmatched junction bases numbered 5, after V lost 0 bases and J lost 6 bases. Germline assignment: CDR1 SGHNT and CDR2 YYREEE (reference sequence). CDR3 bases: TGTGCCAGCAGCTTGGGAGGGGGCACGAATGGCTACACCTTC. Protein sequence: CASSLGGGTNGYTF.

As DNA, the CDR3 is TGTGCCATCAAGGGGGACGCAGGGCTTCTATATGGCTACACCTTC. It yields the protein CAIKGDAGLLYGYTF. The chain combines TRBV10-3 with TRBJ1-2, with D perhaps TRBD1 (6 bases). Germline CDR1 is ENHRY and CDR2 is SYGVKD. The CDR3 covers 15 residues. Between the trimmed V and J ends, which lost 7 bases and 5 bases, there was a span of 20 bases.

The chain combines TRBV6-1 with TRBJ2-7; weak D call: TRBD2 (5 bases). V lost 0 bases to trimming and J lost 0 bases, with 15 bases between them. The CDR3 is 17 amino acids. Germline CDR1 is MNHNS and CDR2 is SASEGT. Written as DNA, the CDR3 is TGTGCCAGCAGTGAAGCGACGGACTTCCTGGGCTCCTACGAGCAGTACTTC. Protein: CASSEATDFLGSYEQYF.

The V and J genes are TRBV2 and TRBJ1-1; tentatively, D is TRBD1 (6 bases). This CDR3 comprises 13 residues. Germline CDR1 reads SNHLY; CDR2 reads FYNNEI. Trimming took 6 bases from V and 4 from J, leaving 12 bases between them. The chain's CDR3 is CASRRGRGTEAFF. CDR3 DNA sequence: TGTGCCAGCAGGCGGGGGCGGGGCACTGAAGCTTTCTTT.

This chain uses TRBV14 with TRBJ1-1; 7 nucleotides match TRBD1. J was trimmed by 5 bases and V by 4 bases; bases with no gene match: 10. This CDR3 has 15 amino acids. Germline values: CDR1 SGHDN, CDR2 FVKESK. The CDR3 protein is CASSRNTGVGTEAFF. CDR3 in DNA: TGTGCCAGCAGCCGTAATACAGGGGTAGGGACTGAAGCTTTCTTT.

V and J are TRBV10-3 and TRBJ1-3; D uncertain. CDR1 is ENHRY, CDR2 SYGVKD, per germline. V lost 3 bases and J 1 base, leaving 10 bases between the germline ends. The CDR3 has 15 amino acids. In DNA form, the CDR3 reads TGTGCCATCAGTGACTCATCCGGGTCTGGAAACACCATATATTTT. Its translation: CAISDSSGSGNTIYF.

The chain links TRBV2 to TRBJ2-2; D is possibly TRBD1 (6 bases). Germline values: CDR1 SNHLY, CDR2 FYNNEI. The germline V and J ends were trimmed by 5 bases and 1 base, with 14 bases remaining between them. This CDR3 has 16 residues. The CDR3 DNA follows: TGTGCCAGCAGTCCTTCAGGGGTTTGGAACACCGGGGAGCTGTTTTTT. Residues: CASSPSGVWNTGELFF.

This chain joins TRBV7-2 and TRBJ2-1; D unclear. Deletions cut 5 bases from V and 6 bases from J, with 17 bases between. The CDR3 is 15 amino acids. The germline CDR1 and CDR2 sequences are SGHTA and FQGNSA. CDR3 DNA: TGTGCCAGCAGCCGCCGCCAAGATCTACTCAATGAGCAGTTCTTC. It translates to CASSRRQDLLNEQFF.

The rearrangement links TRBV10-3 to TRBJ2-1; the D gene is possibly TRBD2 (6 bases). CDR3 size: 16 residues. Germline-derived CDR1 and CDR2 are ENHRY and SYGVKD. V lost 0 bases and J 4 bases, leaving 13 bases between the germline ends. The CDR3, as DNA: TGTGCCATCAGTGAGTCCCCGGGAGTCGGTTACAATGAGCAGTTCTTC. It translates to CAISESPGVGYNEQFF.